The 24 T cell receptor beta chains below were found in one sample sequenced in a study of TIL therapy for anti-PD-1-resistant metastatic lung cancer. Time point meaning: pre-treatment sample, taken before nivolumab and TIL therapy. Sequencing used immunoSEQ v3. The table came from immunoSEQ multiplex PCR; TCRdb's copy has only in-frame clones and leaves some out. The table shows approximately 20,000 clones, with over 70% occurring only once. The source was blood, collected at baseline. All receptors come from a person between 25 and 79 years old with non-small cell lung cancer.

This rearrangement joins TRBV5-1 to TRBJ1-1, with D uncertain. V gave up 3 bases and J gave up 3 bases, with 9 bases separating them. Germline V gives CDR1 SGHRS, CDR2 YFSETQ. The CDR3 length is 13 residues. CDR3 in amino acids: CASSSKEDTEAFF. CDR3 sequence (DNA): TGCGCCAGCAGCTCTAAAGAGGACACTGAAGCTTTCTTT.

The chain is built from TRBV5-1 and TRBJ2-2; tentatively, D is TRBD2 (6 bases). CDR3 length equals 15 residues. CDR1 and CDR2 from the germline V gene are SGHRS and YFSETQ. V lost 4 bases and J lost 0, with 10 bases in between. The DNA of the CDR3 is TGCGCCAGCAGCCCCGGGGGTTCGAACACCGGGGAGCTGTTTTTT. Its translation is CASSPGGSNTGELFF.

V usage is TRBV19 and J usage is TRBJ1-1; 7 nucleotides match TRBD1. V lost 4 bases and J lost 1; bases outside the gene matches: 3. This CDR3 is built from 14 residues. CDR1 and CDR2 (germline): LNHDA, SQIVND (reference sequence). DNA for the CDR3: TGTGCCAGTAGTAAAGAGGGGGCGAACACTGAAGCTTTCTTT. The encoded protein is CASSKEGANTEAFF.

This chain uses TRBV18 with TRBJ2-7, with a weak D call TRBD2 (5 bases). The V gene's germline CDR1 is KGHSH and CDR2 LQKENI. There are 16 residues in the CDR3. V was clipped by 1 base and J by 1 base, with 14 bases between them. The DNA for the CDR3 is TGTGCCAGCTCACCACGGACCGCTGGAGGTTCCTACGAGCAGTACTTC. Translation: CASSPRTAGGSYEQYF.

This chain uses TRBV4-1 with TRBJ1-1; D might be TRBD1 (5 bases). CDR1 is MGHRA, CDR2 YSYEKL, per germline. This CDR3 has 14 residues. V was cut by 1 base and J by 4 bases, with 10 bases left in between. The CDR3 loop is CASSQARVVTEAFF. The CDR3 bases are TGCGCCAGCAGCCAAGCCAGGGTTGTCACTGAAGCTTTCTTT.

The chain recombines TRBV5-1 with TRBJ2-5, with 11 positions matching TRBD2. J gave up 5 bases and V 3 bases, and 6 bases lay outside the gene matches. CDR3 length: 15 residues. Germline-derived CDR1 and CDR2 are SGHRS and YFSETQ. This chain's CDR3 is CASSSIAGGHETQYF. Here the CDR3 DNA reads TGCGCCAGCAGCTCAATAGCGGGGGGGCACGAGACCCAGTACTTC.

The chain uses TRBV10-2 and TRBJ2-7; no definite D call. Trimming removed 3 bases from V and 2 bases from J, with 2 bases in between. The length of the CDR3 is 11 residues. In germline, CDR1 is WSHSY, CDR2 SAAADI. CDR3 DNA sequence: TGCGCCAGCAGTGACACCTACGAGCAGTACTTC. It codes for CASSDTYEQYF.

The chain links TRBV5-6 to TRBJ2-2, with D tentatively TRBD2 (6 bases). Per the germline V gene, CDR1 is SGHDT and CDR2 is YYEEEE. V shed 0 bases and J shed 0 bases, with 9 bases lying between them. This CDR3 is built from 16 residues. The CDR3 sequence: CASSLVADTNTGELFF. The CDR3 nucleotides are TGTGCCAGCAGCTTGGTAGCGGATACGAACACCGGGGAGCTGTTTTTT.

This clone was seen more than once but under ten times. This chain uses TRBV7-3 with TRBJ2-2; a weak D match, TRBD2 (6 bases). The germline CDR1 and CDR2 sequences are SGHTA and FQGTGA. CDR3 length equals 15 residues. Between the trimmed V and J ends, which lost 5 bases and 2 bases, there was a span of 12 bases. In DNA, the CDR3 is TGTGCCAGCAGCCCAAGCGGGTTAAACACCGGGGAGCTGTTTTTT. Translating gives CASSPSGLNTGELFF.

V gene TRBV4-1 combines with J gene TRBJ2-3; 8 positions match TRBD2. Germline loops: CDR1 MGHRA, CDR2 YSYEKL. The CDR3 runs to 17 residues. V shed 0 bases, J shed 5 bases, and the junction held 10 bases outside the gene matches. The CDR3 is CASSQDPSGGSIDTQYF. CDR3 nucleotide sequence: TGCGCCAGCAGCCAAGATCCCAGCGGGGGAAGTATAGATACGCAGTATTTT.

The V and J genes are TRBV6-5 and TRBJ2-2; no reliable D call. CDR1 and CDR2 (germline): MNHEY, SVGAGI. The V end was cut by 5 bases, the J end by 5 bases, with 12 bases between. The CDR3 covers 14 residues. CDR3 loop: CASSGVGQTGELFF. CDR3 DNA: TGTGCCAGCAGTGGGGTAGGGCAAACCGGGGAGCTGTTTTTT.

The chain is built from TRBV9 and TRBJ2-5; no reliable D call. The J call may be in error: the DNA end matches TRBJ2-7 better. The CDR3 consists of 12 residues. Per the germline V gene, CDR1 is SGDLS and CDR2 is YYNGEE. CDR3 region: CASSPSESEQYF. The CDR3, as DNA: TGTGCCAGCAGCCCGAGTGAGTCCGAGCAGTACTTC.

The V and J genes are TRBV19 and TRBJ2-5; tentatively, D is TRBD1 or TRBD2 (5 bases each). V was pared by 0 bases and J by 5 bases, with 10 bases between. The CDR3 consists of 14 residues. CDR1 and CDR2 (germline): LNHDA, SQIVND (reference sequence). CDR3 DNA: TGTGCCAGTAGTATAGAGGGGACCGGGGAGACCCAGTACTTC. Its translation is CASSIEGTGETQYF.

V usage is TRBV5-1 and J usage is TRBJ1-4, with D possibly TRBD1 on 5 matching bases. This CDR3 spans 14 amino acids. V was trimmed by 1 base and J by 3 bases, leaving 7 bases between them. In germline, CDR1 is SGHRS, CDR2 YFSETQ. CDR3 coding DNA: TGCGCCAGCAGCTTGAGGGGATCTAATGAAAAACTGTTTTTT. The encoded protein is CASSLRGSNEKLFF.

CDR3 in DNA: TGTGCCAGCAGTTCGGGACTACGACAGTTCTTC. Encoded protein: CASSSGLRQFF. This chain connects TRBV6-1 to TRBJ2-1; 7 bases line up with TRBD2. CDR3 size: 11 residues. V trimming: 5 bases; J trimming: 13 bases; junction bases outside the gene matches: 5. Germline CDR1 is MNHNS and CDR2 is SASEGT.

This clone has only a few counts. In DNA form, the CDR3 reads TGTGCCAGCAGCTATCCCGGGGACGGGACCAGCACTGAAGCTTTCTTT. Amino acid sequence: CASSYPGDGTSTEAFF. This chain joins TRBV7-9 and TRBJ1-1; maybe TRBD1 (5 bases). Germline CDR1 is SEHNR and CDR2 is FQNEAQ (reference sequence). V gave up 4 bases and J gave up 4 bases, with 19 bases separating them. The CDR3 covers 16 residues.

The chain uses TRBV7-9 and TRBJ2-1, with TRBD2 as a possible D gene (6 bases). Trimming removed 5 bases from V and 7 bases from J, with 15 bases in between. The CDR3 runs to 14 residues. CDR1 SEHNR and CDR2 FQNEAQ come from the germline V gene (reference sequence). The CDR3 DNA is TGTGCCAGCAGCCCGCCGGGACTGGGAAATGAGCAGTTCTTC. This sequence encodes CASSPPGLGNEQFF.

Comment on this clone: Lacking the conserved final phenylalanine or tryptophan, this CDR3 likely reflects a read error. The chain couples TRBV2 to TRBJ2-7, with D possibly TRBD1 on 6 matching bases. V gave up 0 bases and J gave up 5 bases, with 14 bases separating them. The CDR3 has 15 residues. The germline V gene encodes CDR1 SNHLY and CDR2 FYNNEI. CDR3 residues: CASSEAIGRGHEQYL. CDR3 DNA sequence: TGTGCCAGCAGTGAAGCAATAGGCAGGGGCCACGAGCAGTACCTC.

The rearrangement joins TRBV25-1 to TRBJ1-2, with D possibly TRBD1 on 5 matching bases. Germline V CDR1 and CDR2: MGHDK, SYGVNS. The CDR3 is 12 amino acids. The germline V and J ends were trimmed by 7 bases and 7 bases, with 13 bases remaining between them. The CDR3 protein is CASNQGKGGYTF. The CDR3 DNA reads TGTGCCAGCAACCAGGGAAAGGGTGGCTACACCTTC.

The chain combines TRBV4-3 with TRBJ2-5; D not resolved. The V gene's germline CDR1 is LGHNA and CDR2 YSLEER. Trimming shortened V by 0 bases and J by 0 bases, and 8 bases separated the two germline ends. This CDR3 contains 15 residues. The CDR3 here is CASSQDLGDQETQYF. The CDR3 DNA reads as TGCGCCAGCAGCCAAGATTTGGGTGACCAAGAGACCCAGTACTTC.

The genes are TRBV4-2 and TRBJ2-7; 8 bases agree with TRBD2. The ends lost 0 bases at V and 3 bases at J; junction bases unmatched: 1. In germline, CDR1 is LGHNA, CDR2 YNFKEQ. The CDR3 is 14 residues long. CDR3 nucleotides: TGTGCCAGCAGCCAAGATGCGGGGGGCTACGAGCAGTACTTC. This encodes CASSQDAGGYEQYF.

The chain links TRBV4-3 to TRBJ2-1; D is perhaps TRBD1 (6 bases). The V gene's germline CDR1 is LGHNA and CDR2 YSLEER. The CDR3 contains 16 residues. Trimming removed 1 base from V and 0 bases from J, with 10 bases in between. The CDR3 nucleotides read TGCGCCAGCAGCCAAGTGAGGGGGAGCTCCTACAATGAGCAGTTCTTC. Residues: CASSQVRGSSYNEQFF.

This clone has a handful of counts. This chain connects TRBV14 to TRBJ1-5; possible D gene TRBD1, 5 bases. This CDR3 region has 16 residues. V lost 1 base and J lost 3, with 13 bases in between. The germline V gene encodes CDR1 SGHDN and CDR2 FVKESK. Here the CDR3 DNA reads TGTGCCAGCAGCCAAGGGGGCAGCTACTACAATCAGCCCCAGCATTTT. This encodes CASSQGGSYYNQPQHF.

Only a few counts were recorded for this clone. The chain combines TRBV5-1 with TRBJ2-3, with 7 bases that match TRBD1. The V gene's germline CDR1 is SGHRS and CDR2 YFSETQ. The V and J ends lost 10 bases and 2 bases, in that order; junction bases with no gene match: 10. There are 14 residues in the CDR3. The CDR3 DNA reads as TGCGCCTCCAAACAGGGGACATACACAGATACGCAGTATTTT. Translation gives CASKQGTYTDTQYF.